This T cell receptor beta chain was found in a study of a mutant IDH1 vaccine in newly diagnosed glioma. This clone is a singleton in its sample. Time point defined: baseline, week 1 (first vaccination visit). Treatment here: pre-vaccination baseline after standard-of-care therapy. Trimming pared 1 base from V and 8 bases from J, leaving 9 bases between. Germline V CDR1 and CDR2: LNHDA, SQIVND (reference sequence). The CDR3 has 12 amino acids. Profiled with immunoSEQ multiplex PCR; TCRdb holds only in-frame clones, not every one. The table includes tens of thousands of clones, roughly 89% detected once.

The specimen comprised PBMCs, sampled from a glioma patient treated with radiotherapy, temozolomide or both. The TCR was taken from a man aged 40-49 years with glioma. The chain joins TRBV19 to TRBJ2-7; D gene unclear. CDR3 sequence reads: CASSIVGRQQYF. CDR3 DNA: TGTGCCAGTAGTATAGTCGGTCGGCAGCAGTACTTC.